This note documents a single T cell receptor beta chain sequence. Per the authors' pipeline: By means of reference gene primer amplification, nucleated cell counts were estimated. Measured with immunoSEQ multiplex PCR; TCRdb has only the in-frame clones, and not every one. Clonal size and the V and J genes are those of that table, whereas D and trimming came from the DNA. This table has fewer than 300,000 clones, about 80% appearing once. This entry comes from a study of blood T cell repertoires in COVID-19. Across the whole study: T cells, B-cell-depleted T cells, or PBMCs supplied cDNA or gDNA.

Unmatched junction bases numbered 10, after V lost 2 bases and J lost 7 bases. The CDR3 totals 16 residues. Germline V gene lookup returns CDR1 SGHTS and CDR2 YDEGEE. This clonotype was sampled from a person between 65 and 79 years old with COVID-19, enrolled during active disease. Sequenced: peripheral blood. The chain is built from TRBV5-8 and TRBJ1-2; 11 positions agree with TRBD1. As DNA, the CDR3 is TGTGCCAGCAGCTTAAAATCCGGGACAGGGGGTGGTGGCTACACCTTC. Translating it yields CASSLKSGTGGGGYTF. The variable domain in full, completed from reference TRBV5-8 and TRBJ1-2, reads EAGVTQSPTHLIKTRGQQATLRCSPISGHTSVYWYQQALGLGLQFLLWYDEGEERNRGNFPPRFSGRQFPNYSSELNVNALELEDSALYLCASSLKSGTGGGGYTFGSGTRLTVV.